The 26 T cell receptor beta chains below were found in one sample sequenced in a study of beta chain features in type 1 diabetes. The authors reverse transcribed all of the isolated RNA, so sequencing captured expressed TCRB transcripts. Assay: immunoSEQ multiplex PCR; the TCRdb copy retains only in-frame clones and omits some. The sample has about half a million clones; 30% are singletons. Sequenced material: naive CD4+ T cells from blood. The source is a man younger than 35 in good health.

Details on this clone: Other nucleotide sequences from this sample produce the same CDR3. The chain joins TRBV29-1 to TRBJ2-5; no reliable D call. This CDR3 spans 12 amino acids. Deletions cut 6 bases from V and 1 base from J, with 9 bases between. Germline assignment: CDR1 SQVTM and CDR2 ANQGSEA. The CDR3 reads CSVRTGQETQYF. The CDR3 DNA reads TGCAGCGTCCGGACGGGCCAAGAGACCCAGTACTTC.

In this sample, this clone turned up a few times. The CDR3 DNA is TGCAGCGTTGGTCCCTCCCTAGGGAATGGCTACACCTTC. Its protein is CSVGPSLGNGYTF. This chain links TRBV29-1 with TRBJ1-2; the D is unclear. V was clipped by 4 bases and J by 6 bases, with 15 bases between them. Germline-derived CDR1 and CDR2 are SQVTM and ANQGSEA. This CDR3 has 13 amino acids.

There are a few counts of this clone. J is TRBJ2-5 and V is TRBV20-1; D gene uncertain. The germline V gene encodes CDR1 DFQATT and CDR2 SNEGSKA (reference sequence). This CDR3 region has 11 residues. Trimming removed 1 base at V and 3 bases at J, with 3 bases between. This CDR3 reads CSARVEETQYF. CDR3 in DNA: TGCAGTGCTAGAGTGGAAGAGACCCAGTACTTC.

Points on this clone: The sample contains more than one DNA sequence encoding this CDR3. The V gene is TRBV30, the J gene TRBJ1-5; D is uncertain. V dropped 0 bases and J dropped 0 bases, with 3 bases sitting between them. Germline V gene sequence: CDR1 GTSNPN, CDR2 SVGIG (reference sequence). The CDR3 spans 13 residues. CDR3 in amino acids: CAWSVRSNQPQHF. CDR3 in DNA: TGTGCCTGGAGTGTACGTAGCAATCAGCCCCAGCATTTT.

This clone was found a few times. J is TRBJ2-1 and V is TRBV30; 11 bases match TRBD2. CDR1 GTSNPN and CDR2 SVGIG come from the germline V gene (reference sequence). The CDR3 has 16 residues. V shed 5 bases, J shed 7 bases, and the junction held 13 bases outside the gene matches. The CDR3 coding sequence is TGTGCCTGGGATTTATGGGCTAGCGGGAGGAAGAATGAGCAGTTCTTC. This encodes CAWDLWASGRKNEQFF.

CDR3 region: CASSPPEGRSTDTQYF. In nucleotides, the CDR3 is TGCGCCAGCAGTCCTCCGGAGGGACGAAGCACAGATACGCAGTATTTT. The V gene is TRBV23-1, the J gene TRBJ2-3, with D possibly TRBD2 on 6 matching bases. TRBV23-1 is identified as an open reading frame with a role that is uncertain. This CDR3 is 16 amino acids long. Trimming stripped 4 bases from V and 0 bases from J, with 14 bases between.

Note on this clone: The same CDR3 is also encoded by other DNA sequences in this sample. This chain joins TRBV30 and TRBJ1-4; D gene unclear. From germline, CDR1 is GTSNPN and CDR2 SVGIG (reference sequence). V was trimmed by 0 bases and J by 8 bases, leaving 13 bases between them. The CDR3 runs 14 residues. CDR3 DNA sequence: TGTGCCTGGAGTGTAGGAGGCGGGAACGAAAAACTGTTTTTT. This translates into CAWSVGGGNEKLFF.

The rearrangement links TRBV7-2 to TRBJ1-1, with D unresolved. CDR3 length: 14 amino acids. From germline, CDR1 is SGHTA and CDR2 FQGNSA. V gave up 5 bases and J gave up 1 base, with 11 bases separating them. The CDR3 DNA is TGTGCCAGCAGCGCCCGGGCCCCGAACACTGAAGCTTTCTTT. It is translated as CASSARAPNTEAFF.

The V call is TRBV12-2, the J call TRBJ2-1; the table's D call of TRBD1 was not tested on the DNA. TRBV12-2 is reported as a pseudogene. The CDR3 runs 16 residues. The CDR3 region has the DNA TGTGCAAGTCGCCGTCGACAAGCCCACAGCCACAATGAGCAGTTCTTC. Amino acid sequence: CASRRRQAHSHNEQFF.

This clone has just a few counts. The V call is TRBV9, the J call TRBJ2-1, with 9 bases matching TRBD2. The V segment lost 0 bases and the J segment 9 bases; nucleotides outside the gene matches: 7. The CDR3 is 15 residues long. Germline V gene lookup returns CDR1 SGDLS and CDR2 YYNGEE. CDR3 sequence (DNA): TGTGCCAGCAGCGTAGGGGCTAGCGGGACGGCTGAGCAGTTCTTC. Translating it yields CASSVGASGTAEQFF.

The chain couples TRBV30 to TRBJ2-5, with 10 bases fitting TRBD1. Looked up from germline, CDR1 is GTSNPN and CDR2 is SVGIG (reference sequence). The CDR3 extends over 15 amino acids. V dropped 0 bases and J dropped 5; count of bases not matched to a gene: 6. The CDR3 DNA reads as TGTGCCTGGAGTGTTTCGACAGGGGGCAGGGAGACCCAGTACTTC. Amino acids: CAWSVSTGGRETQYF.

This chain connects TRBV12-5 to TRBJ2-3; D uncertain. This CDR3 has 12 residues. With 2 bases removed from V and 12 bases from J, the gap between germline ends came to 12 bases. Germline loops: CDR1 LGHNT, CDR2 FRNRAP. CDR3 sequence (DNA): TGTGCTAGTGGTTTGCCGCGAGCCCGACAGTATTTT. Amino acids: CASGLPRARQYF.

In this sample, this clone turned up a few times. The CDR3 DNA is TGTGCCAGCTCACCAATGACAGGGGGCACTGAAGCTTTCTTT. Its protein is CASSPMTGGTEAFF. The chain couples TRBV18 to TRBJ1-1; 9 bases are a match to TRBD1. The CDR3 runs to 14 residues. Germline assignment: CDR1 KGHSH and CDR2 LQKENI. Trimming cost V 2 bases and J 4 bases; bases outside gene matches: 2.

Concerning this clone: The same CDR3 is also encoded by other DNA sequences in this sample. V usage is TRBV30 and J usage is TRBJ1-1, with D maybe TRBD1 (6 bases). Trimming removed 3 bases from V and 5 bases from J, with 13 bases in between. Germline V gene data show CDR1 as GTSNPN and CDR2 as SVGIG (reference sequence). The CDR3 is 13 amino acids. CDR3 loop: CAWSLQGGTEAFF. DNA for the CDR3: TGTGCCTGGAGCTTACAGGGTGGGACTGAAGCTTTCTTT.

This clone was picked up a small number of times. The chain joins TRBV30 to TRBJ1-2, with D possibly being TRBD1 (6 bases). Germline CDR1 reads GTSNPN; CDR2 reads SVGIG (reference sequence). The CDR3 runs 15 residues. V lost 5 bases to trimming and J lost 5 bases, with 21 bases between them. The CDR3 DNA reads as TGTGCCTGGCACCGAACAGGGTTGGGGTTATATGGCTACACCTTC. Translation gives CAWHRTGLGLYGYTF.

Points on this clone: The same CDR3 can be traced to other DNA sequences in this sample. The rearrangement uses TRBV7-2 and TRBJ2-7; 7 bases are shared with TRBD1. Per the germline V gene, CDR1 is SGHTA and CDR2 is FQGNSA. After removal of 5 bases from V and 2 bases from J, the junction contained 3 bases not matched to a gene. The CDR3 sequence is 13 residues long. The CDR3 DNA reads TGTGCCAGCAGCCGGACAGGAGCCTACGAGCAGTACTTC. This codes for CASSRTGAYEQYF.

This clone was seen a few times. The V call is TRBV30, the J call TRBJ2-7, with D perhaps matching TRBD1 or TRBD2 (5 bases each). The V end lost 3 bases, the J end lost 0 bases, and 15 bases lay between the germline ends. The CDR3 is 15 residues long. Germline CDR1 GTSNPN, CDR2 SVGIG (reference sequence). The CDR3 is CAWRDPGRSSYEQYF. The CDR3 nucleotides are TGTGCCTGGAGGGATCCGGGACGGAGCTCCTACGAGCAGTACTTC.

J is TRBJ2-3 and V is TRBV18; TRBD2 aligns across 11 bases. The CDR3 consists of 16 residues. The junction had 5 bases not matched to a gene; V was cut back by 4 bases and J by 2 bases. CDR1 is KGHSH, CDR2 LQKENI, per germline. The CDR3 here is CASSRGTSGTTDTQYF. The CDR3 DNA reads TGTGCCAGCTCACGCGGGACTAGCGGCACCACAGATACGCAGTATTTT.

This clone was counted between two and nine times. J is TRBJ1-3 and V is TRBV15; D is possibly TRBD1 (6 bases). Germline V gene lookup returns CDR1 LNHNV and CDR2 YYDKDF (reference sequence). V shed 7 bases and J shed 0 bases, with 10 bases lying between them. The CDR3 is made up of 14 amino acids. The CDR3 coding sequence is TGTGCCACCAAGGACAGCCTCTCTGGAAACACCATATATTTT. Its translation: CATKDSLSGNTIYF. The whole variable domain, filled in from reference TRBV15 and TRBJ1-3, reads DAMVIQNPRYQVTQFGKPVTLSCSQTLNHNVMYWYQQKSSQAPKLLFHYYDKDFNNEADTPDNFQSRRPNTSFCFLDIRSPGLGDTAMYLCATKDSLSGNTIYFGEGSWLTVV.

This chain uses TRBV23-1 with TRBJ2-7; D is perhaps TRBD1 (5 bases). TRBV23-1 is flagged as an ORF with uncertain function. With 4 bases removed from V and 5 bases from J, the gap between germline ends came to 12 bases. CDR3 length: 13 residues. The CDR3 coding sequence is TGCGCCAGCAGTCTACCAGGGCGCGACGAGCAGTACTTC. This sequence encodes CASSLPGRDEQYF.

The V and J genes are TRBV29-1 and TRBJ2-5; 9 nucleotides line up with TRBD1. This CDR3 comprises 12 residues. Trimming removed 7 bases from V and 7 bases from J; junction bases left unmatched: 7. The germline V gene has CDR1 SQVTM and CDR2 ANQGSEA. Written as DNA, the CDR3 is TGCAGCGGTCAACAGGGGGCCGGGACCCAGTACTTC. Protein sequence: CSGQQGAGTQYF.

This chain links TRBV30 with TRBJ2-7; TRBD1 aligns across 9 bases. CDR1 and CDR2 from the germline V gene are GTSNPN and SVGIG (reference sequence). This CDR3 is 14 amino acids long. The trim removed 1 base at V and 2 bases at J, leaving 3 bases unmatched. The CDR3 sequence is CAWSADRGAYEQYF. The CDR3 DNA reads as TGTGCCTGGAGTGCGGACAGGGGCGCCTACGAGCAGTACTTC. The full variable domain, its missing parts supplied by reference TRBV30 and TRBJ2-7, is SQTIHQWPATLVQPVGSPLSLECTVEGTSNPNLYWYRQAAGRGLQLLFYSVGIGQISSEVPQNLSASRPQDRQFILSSKKLLLSDSGFYLCAWSADRGAYEQYFGPGTRLTVT.

There are a few counts of this clone. The identical CDR3 is also encoded by other nucleotide sequences in the sample. The V and J genes are TRBV20-1 and TRBJ2-5, with 8 bases that match TRBD2. CDR1 DFQATT and CDR2 SNEGSKA come from the germline V gene (reference sequence). The V segment lost 6 bases and the J segment 4 bases; nucleotides outside the gene matches: 1. The CDR3 covers 11 residues. The CDR3 nucleotides read TGCAGTGCCGGGACTAGAGAGACCCAGTACTTC. Amino acid sequence: CSAGTRETQYF.

This clone was counted between two and nine times. The CDR3 sequence: CASSRAGAGTQYF. The CDR3 nucleotides are TGTGCCAGCAGCAGGGCAGGGGCGGGGACCCAGTACTTC. The V and J genes are TRBV5-6 and TRBJ2-5; D is perhaps TRBD1 (6 bases). The CDR3 loop spans 13 amino acids. CDR1 is SGHDT, CDR2 YYEEEE, per germline. V dropped 4 bases and J dropped 7 bases, with 14 bases sitting between them.

This clone was counted between two and nine times. The rearrangement uses TRBV29-1 and TRBJ1-1; a possible D gene is TRBD1 (5 bases). Trimming pared 8 bases from V and 0 bases from J, leaving 16 bases between. Per germline, CDR1 SQVTM and CDR2 ANQGSEA. There are 14 residues in the CDR3. The CDR3 spells CSIPTGPLNTEAFF. Here the CDR3 DNA reads TGCAGCATCCCGACGGGGCCGTTGAACACTGAAGCTTTCTTT.

CDR3 DNA: TGTGCCTGGAGTCGGACAGTAAACGAGCAGTACTTC. Its protein is CAWSRTVNEQYF. The V and J genes are TRBV30 and TRBJ2-7; D is perhaps TRBD1 (6 bases). V shed 2 bases and J shed 5 bases, with 10 bases lying between them. The CDR3 totals 12 residues. CDR1 and CDR2 (germline): GTSNPN, SVGIG (reference sequence).